Presented here are 13 T cell receptor beta chains from one specimen sequenced in a study of Graves' ophthalmopathy and Graves' hyperthyroidism. Amplified TCR beta CDR3 regions were obtained using RNA transcripts as template. First-round RT-PCR used HTBI primers; second-round multiplex PCR followed. TCRdb re-called the multiplex PCR reads through MiXCR, storing one row per CDR3 protein. The sample yields roughly 610,000 distinct CDR3 sequences, over 20% seen once. The specimen was peripheral blood. All receptors come from a woman aged 18-35 years with stable Graves' hyperthyroidism. Some clones in this sample may be carry-over from other donors' samples.

This chain joins TRBV20-1 and TRBJ2-5; 11 nucleotides line up with TRBD2. Germline V gives CDR1 DFQATT, CDR2 SNEGSKA (reference sequence). The CDR3 has 14 residues. The V and J ends lost 6 bases and 2 bases, in that order; junction bases with no gene match: 5. The CDR3 spells CSAETSGSQETQYF. The CDR3 DNA reads TGCAGTGCGGAAACTAGCGGGAGTCAAGAGACCCAGTACTTC.

Many counts were recorded for this clonotype. The chain couples TRBV3-1 to TRBJ2-4; D remains unclear. The CDR3 is 15 amino acids. Germline V CDR1 and CDR2: LGHDT, YNNKEL (reference sequence). The V and J ends lost 4 bases and 2 bases respectively, with 12 bases between them. CDR3 amino acids: CASSLQMGTKNIQYF. The DNA of the CDR3 is TGTGCCAGCAGCCTTCAAATGGGTACCAAAAACATTCAGTACTTC.

The rearrangement links TRBV12-3 or TRBV12-4 to TRBJ2-2; D not certain. The CDR3 spans 15 residues. V dropped 5 bases and J dropped 6 bases, with 16 bases sitting between them. CDR3 region: CASSDPLTISGELFF. The CDR3 nucleotides read TGTGCCAGCAGTGACCCTCTTACCATCTCCGGGGAGCTGTTTTTT.

This clonotype was counted only a few times. The V and J genes are TRBV3-1 and TRBJ1-1, with D possibly matching TRBD1 (5 bases). Germline V gene sequence: CDR1 LGHDT, CDR2 YNNKEL (reference sequence). V lost 1 base and J lost 0, with 12 bases in between. This CDR3 contains 16 residues. The CDR3 reads CASSQGGDPMNTEAFF. The CDR3 bases are TGTGCCAGCAGCCAAGGCGGGGACCCCATGAACACTGAAGCTTTCTTT.

This sequence joins TRBV27 and TRBJ2-5, with D perhaps TRBD1 (5 bases). The V end lost 6 bases, the J end lost 14 bases, and 22 bases lay between the germline ends. The CDR3 runs 13 residues. Per germline, CDR1 MNHEY and CDR2 SMNVEV (reference sequence). The CDR3 loop is CASRKVGARFHYF. Here the CDR3 DNA reads TGTGCCAGCAGAAAAGTTGGGGCCAGATTTCACTACTTC.

This clonotype was observed many times. The rearrangement joins TRBV11-2 to TRBJ2-7; D may be TRBD1 or TRBD2 (5 bases each). Trimming shortened V by 3 bases and J by 1 base, and 10 bases separated the two germline ends. Germline V gives CDR1 SGHAT, CDR2 FQNNGV. The CDR3 runs to 14 residues. CDR3 nucleotides: TGTGCCAGCAGCTTGGGACGGACTTCCTACGAGCAGTACTTC. Protein sequence: CASSLGRTSYEQYF.

The chain has TRBV12-3 or TRBV12-4 and TRBJ2-5; the match to TRBD1 covers 7 bases. With V trimmed by 5 bases and J by 2 bases, 5 bases remained unmatched. This CDR3 contains 14 residues. This chain's CDR3 is CASSKWTGQETQYF. CDR3 bases: TGTGCCAGCAGTAAATGGACAGGACAAGAGACCCAGTACTTC.

This clonotype has a count of ten or more. This chain's CDR3 is CATSGRSSGNTIYF. The DNA of the CDR3 is TGTGCCACCTCAGGTAGAAGCTCTGGAAACACCATATATTTT. The rearrangement uses TRBV12-3 or TRBV12-4 and TRBJ1-3; the D is unclear. CDR3 length: 14 residues. The V gene lost 10 bases and the J gene lost 0 bases, with 13 bases spanning the gap.

On this clonotype: A much larger clone is a single base away; this may be a read error. The chain combines TRBV12-3 or TRBV12-4 with TRBJ2-7; 11 bases map to TRBD2. The CDR3 length is 14 residues. V lost 0 bases, J lost 6 bases, and 1 base stayed unmatched. The CDR3, as DNA: TGTGCCAGCAGTTTAGCCACTAGCGGGAGCGAGCAGTACGTC. Its protein product is CASSLATSGSEQYV.

The gene calls are TRBV19 and TRBJ1-5, with 7 bases matching TRBD1. Per the germline V gene, CDR1 is LNHDA and CDR2 is SQIVND (reference sequence). The V segment lost 4 bases and the J segment 1 base; nucleotides outside the gene matches: 13. The CDR3 contains 18 residues. CDR3 nucleotides: TGTGCCAGTAGTAAAAGACGGGACAGCCCACTAAGCAATCAGCCCCAGCATTTT. This sequence encodes CASSKRRDSPLSNQPQHF. Using reference TRBV19 and TRBJ1-5 for the parts outside the CDR3, the full variable domain is DGGITQSPKYLFRKEGQNVTLSCEQNLNHDAMYWYRQDPGQGLRLIYYSQIVNDFQKGDIAEGYSVSREKKESFPLTVTSAQKNPTAFYLCASSKRRDSPLSNQPQHFGDGTRLSIL.

This clonotype was seen repeatedly, ten times or more. The rearrangement uses TRBV19 and TRBJ2-7, with 9 positions matching TRBD1. Germline lookup yields CDR1 LNHDA and CDR2 SQIVND (reference sequence). This CDR3 is built from 17 residues. V dropped 1 base and J dropped 5; count of bases not matched to a gene: 12. The CDR3: CASSIGPGTGFRNEQYF. The CDR3 DNA is TGTGCCAGTAGTATAGGACCCGGGACAGGGTTTCGCAACGAGCAGTACTTC.

This clonotype has ten or more counts. V usage is TRBV25-1 and J usage is TRBJ1-2; D gene uncertain. V lost 6 bases and J 7 bases, leaving 12 bases between the germline ends. This CDR3 is built from 12 residues. Per the germline V gene, CDR1 is MGHDK and CDR2 is SYGVNS. The chain's CDR3 is CASREGLGGYTF. In DNA, the CDR3 is TGTGCCAGCAGAGAAGGGTTGGGTGGCTACACCTTC.

The chain couples TRBV6-1 to TRBJ2-2; 7 bases are shared with TRBD1. The germline V gene has CDR1 MNHNS and CDR2 SASEGT. CDR3 length equals 14 residues. The trim removed 6 bases at V and 7 bases at J, leaving 8 bases unmatched. The CDR3 here is CASRPARGFGELFF. The CDR3 DNA is TGTGCCAGCAGACCAGCCAGGGGGTTCGGGGAGCTGTTTTTT.